This is a list of T cell receptor beta chains from one sample in a study of T cells in Graves' hyperthyroidism and ophthalmopathy. TCRdb itself ran the multiplex PCR reads through MiXCR, one entry per CDR3 protein. The sample has hundreds of thousands of distinct CDR3 sequences, less than 15% seen once; the top ten hold around 9.2%. The sequencing sample was made of blood. Every receptor here comes from a woman between 18 and 29 years old with Graves' hyperthyroidism. CDR3s leave out the opening cysteine and the closing phenylalanine or tryptophan.

j_call,v_call,cdr3_aa
TRBJ1-5,TRBV7-8,ASSLVRGMNSNQPQH
TRBJ1-5,TRBV3-1,ASSQGPADQPQH
TRBJ1-1,TRBV19,ASSIWGRGAF
TRBJ1-5,TRBV18,ASSRDNGNQPQH
TRBJ1-4,TRBV28,ASSLGTGGGEKLF
TRBJ2-7,TRBV13,ASSHRGTGLHEQY
TRBJ2-3,TRBV11-2,ASSLEAASTDTQY
TRBJ2-7,TRBV28,ASSPNSGSRPYEQY
TRBJ2-2,TRBV9,ASSLTGAGGGLADSTGKLF
TRBJ1-1,TRBV6-2/TRBV6-3,ASSYSGGANTEAS
TRBJ2-7,TRBV3-1,ASSPGRDPLGEQY
TRBJ2-5,TRBV5-1,ASSPGTEEETQY
TRBJ2-7,TRBV6-1,ASRRTWRDEQY
TRBJ2-7,TRBV12-3/TRBV12-4,ASSKTGVYEQY
TRBJ2-4,TRBV18,ASSQGADRNIQY
TRBJ1-2,TRBV7-3,ASSPRQGSYGYT
TRBJ2-1,TRBV9,ASSAQIGTSGGDEQF
TRBJ1-1,TRBV7-6,ASSAQRYTEAF
TRBJ2-7,TRBV6-2/TRBV6-3,ASRGLGVSYEQY
TRBJ1-1,TRBV5-1,ASSPRQTLMNTEAF
TRBJ1-5,TRBV11-2,ASSQTDGYQPQH
TRBJ2-7,TRBV9,ASSGRENSYEQY
TRBJ1-1,TRBV5-6,ASSPATGTLNTEAF
TRBJ2-3,TRBV5-6,ASSWGTSGGRDTQY
TRBJ1-5,TRBV28,ASKGEGSGNQPQH
TRBJ2-3,TRBV7-2,ASSLATSPSRTQY
TRBJ1-5,TRBV20-1,SASRSGQGLINSNQPQH
TRBJ1-2,TRBV3-1,ASSPQGGDGYT
TRBJ2-2,TRBV29-1,SVEGDGITGELF
TRBJ2-5,TRBV7-2,ASSRGLGQETQY
TRBJ1-2,TRBV12-3/TRBV12-4,ASKEGANYGYT
TRBJ1-2,TRBV7-2,ASSLDRSGYT
TRBJ1-3,TRBV28,ASGSLTVSGNTIY
TRBJ1-1,TRBV20-1,SARGGRQNTEAF
TRBJ2-3,TRBV9,ASSVLSSSTDTQY
TRBJ2-5,TRBV5-1,ASSLESGGSETQY
TRBJ2-5,TRBV2,ASSDRQIIGQETQY
TRBJ1-5,TRBV6-1,GSSELFWSNQPQH
TRBJ2-3,TRBV6-2/TRBV6-3,AGAPVGRRDTQY
TRBJ2-2,TRBV7-9,ASSLVGPSELF
TRBJ1-1,TRBV4-1,ASSQLDRVKAF
TRBJ1-4,TRBV20-1,SAREGVFEKLF
TRBJ1-5,TRBV4-1,ASSSASGDQPQH
TRBJ2-7,TRBV20-1,SGTASYEQY
TRBJ2-7,TRBV5-8,ASSLVREQY
TRBJ1-2,TRBV20-1,SAARQTTGPGYT